Listed below are T cell receptor beta chains from one sample, sequenced in a study of shared clonotypes between healthy human individuals. Sequencing was performed with immunoSEQ multiplex PCR; in TCRdb, only in-frame clones are kept and a portion is missing. Among some 2 million clones listed, around 95% were seen once. The sequenced sample was naive CD4+ T cells sorted from blood. These receptors came from a young man in good health. CDR3s include the opening cysteine and the closing phenylalanine or tryptophan. The D gene is left open where the match is weak. Part of the rows lack a size; the others show once, few, many or a class for expanded clones.

TRBD2 | NA | TRBJ2-5 | TRBV5-1 | CASRGTSPQETQYF | TGCGCCAGCAGGGGGACTAGCCCTCAAGAGACCCAGTACTTC
TRBD2 | NA | TRBJ2-7 | TRBV27 | CASSYRASGAGGEQYF | TGTGCCAGCAGTTACAGGGCAAGCGGGGCGGGGGGCGAGCAGTACTTC
NA | NA | TRBJ2-7 | TRBV30 | CAWNDRQSYEQYF | TGTGCCTGGAACGACAGACAGTCCTACGAGCAGTACTTC
NA | NA | TRBJ1-4 | TRBV5-8 | CASSLSWREATNEKLFF | TGTGCCAGCAGCTTGTCGTGGAGGGAGGCAACTAATGAAAAACTGTTTTTT
NA | NA | TRBJ1-5 | TRBV6-5 | CASRRDRNQPQHF | TGTGCCAGCAGGCGGGACCGCAATCAGCCCCAGCATTTT
TRBD1 | NA | TRBJ1-6 | TRBV6-7 | CASSYRPYFHPTGVGSPLHF | TGTGCCAGCAGTTACCGCCCCTACTTCCATCCGACAGGGGTAGGCTCACCCCTCCACTTT
TRBD1 | NA | TRBJ1-2 | TRBV6-5 | CASSYSSQGAYGYTF | TGTGCCAGCAGTTACTCTTCCCAGGGGGCCTATGGCTACACCTTC
NA | NA | TRBJ1-6 | TRBV9 | CASSLGPRVWDSPLHF | TGTGCCAGCAGCTTAGGACCCCGCGTTTGGGATTCACCCCTCCACTTT
NA | once | TRBJ2-7 | TRBV5-1 | CASSVTGSDVYEQYF | TGCGCCAGCAGCGTAACAGGGTCAGACGTCTACGAGCAGTACTTC
TRBD2 | once | TRBJ2-7 | TRBV5-1 | CASSFGAGDYEQYF | TGCGCCAGCAGCTTTGGGGCGGGGGACTACGAGCAGTACTTC
NA | NA | TRBJ2-1 | TRBV5-1 | CASSTGTLALSSYNEQFF | TGCGCCAGCAGCACGGGGACCCTAGCCCTGAGCTCCTACAATGAGCAGTTCTTC
TRBD2 | NA | TRBJ2-5 | TRBV5-1 | CASSSPGLQETQYF | TGCGCCAGCAGCTCCCCGGGACTACAAGAGACCCAGTACTTC
NA | NA | TRBJ1-1 | TRBV30 | CAWGRGTEAFF | TGTGCCTGGGGGCGGGGCACTGAAGCTTTCTTT
TRBD2 | NA | TRBJ2-7 | TRBV5-1 | CASSREGYEQYF | TGCGCCAGCAGCCGGGAGGGTTACGAGCAGTACTTC
TRBD2 | NA | TRBJ2-5 | TRBV10-3 | CATPGLASFKRETQYF | TGTGCCACCCCGGGACTAGCGTCTTTCAAACGAGAGACCCAGTACTTC
TRBD1 | NA | TRBJ2-5 | TRBV5-4 | CASSLQGGETQYF | TGTGCCAGCAGCTTACAGGGGGGAGAGACCCAGTACTTC
TRBD2 | NA | TRBJ2-7 | TRBV19 | CASSDQRGNEQYF | TGTGCCAGTAGTGACCAGCGGGGCAACGAGCAGTACTTC
TRBD2 | NA | TRBJ2-7 | TRBV27 | CASSFKAGGLISYEQYF | TGTGCCAGCAGTTTTAAGGCGGGAGGATTGATCTCCTACGAGCAGTACTTC
TRBD1 | NA | TRBJ1-2 | TRBV5-6 | CASSFRDSGVNGYTF | TGTGCCAGCAGCTTTCGGGACAGTGGGGTAAATGGCTACACCTTC
NA | NA | TRBJ1-6 | TRBV30 | CAWSVGRTNFIYNSPLHF | TGTGCCTGGAGTGTCGGCAGGACCAACTTTATTTATAATTCACCCCTCCACTTT
NA | NA | TRBJ2-5 | TRBV27 | CASSLSGVGETQYF | TGTGCCAGCAGTTTATCAGGGGTTGGGGAGACCCAGTACTTC
NA | NA | TRBJ2-3 | TRBV7-2 | CASSLGQRTDTQYF | TGTGCCAGCAGCTTAGGACAGCGCACAGATACGCAGTATTTT
NA | NA | TRBJ1-1 | TRBV29-1 | CSAEGPFNTEAFF | TGCAGCGCCGAAGGTCCGTTCAACACTGAAGCTTTCTTT
NA | NA | TRBJ2-1 | TRBV4-1 | CASSQGRAGSSYNEQFF | TGCGCCAGCAGCCAAGGGCGGGCAGGGAGCTCCTACAATGAGCAGTTCTTC
NA | NA | TRBJ2-7 | TRBV6-5 | CASSRDNEQYF | TGTGCCAGCAGCCGCGATAACGAGCAGTACTTC
NA | NA | TRBJ2-3 | TRBV6-1 | CASSDPGQASTDTQYF | TGTGCCAGCAGTGACCCTGGGCAGGCAAGCACAGATACGCAGTATTTT
TRBD1 | NA | TRBJ2-7 | TRBV28 | CASSPPVGQANEQYF | TGTGCCAGCAGTCCGCCGGTGGGACAGGCGAACGAGCAGTACTTC
TRBD1 | once | TRBJ2-7 | TRBV5-1 | CASSRTGVYEQYF | TGCGCCAGCAGCAGAACAGGGGTCTACGAGCAGTACTTC